The 17 T cell receptor beta chains below all came from one sample that was sequenced in a study of T cell changes during pregnancy in multiple sclerosis. TCRdb's copy holds only in-frame clones and misses some; the assay was immunoSEQ multiplex PCR. The sample contains 55,000 to 70,000 clones, around nine tenths of which appear only once. The source material was peripheral blood, sampled after pregnancy. Receptors originate from a female donor with multiple sclerosis, enrolled in a pregnancy study.

The chain combines TRBV5-1 with TRBJ2-7; 7 nucleotides line up with TRBD1. Per the germline V gene, CDR1 is SGHRS and CDR2 is YFSETQ. Unmatched junction bases numbered 9, after V lost 6 bases and J lost 3 bases. The CDR3 consists of 14 residues. The CDR3 nucleotides read TGCGCCAGCACCCAGGACAGGAGAGGCTACGAGCAGTACTTC. It specifies CASTQDRRGYEQYF.

This clone was picked up a small number of times. The chain employs TRBV10-1 and TRBJ1-1; D gene unclear. CDR3 length: 14 amino acids. Trimming shortened V by 5 bases and J by 1 base, and 11 bases separated the two germline ends. Germline V gene sequence: CDR1 WNHNN, CDR2 SYGVQD (reference sequence). For the CDR3, the DNA is TGCGCCAGCAGTTTCTCCGCCGGGAACACTGAAGCTTTCTTT. Its translation is CASSFSAGNTEAFF.

This clone was observed a single time. The chain has TRBV30 and TRBJ1-2, with D uncertain. The CDR3 is 13 residues long. Trimming pared 5 bases from V and 2 bases from J, leaving 12 bases between. In germline, CDR1 is GTSNPN, CDR2 SVGIG (reference sequence). The CDR3 nucleotides read TGTGCCTGGGGTCGCACAGAAAACTATGGCTACACCTTC. Residues: CAWGRTENYGYTF.

This chain uses TRBV6-6 with TRBJ2-5, with 11 bases fitting TRBD1. The CDR3 is 14 residues long. The V gene end was trimmed by 5 bases and the J gene end by 6 bases; junction bases not matched to a gene: 5. The germline CDR1 and CDR2 sequences are MNHNY and SVGAGI (reference sequence). In DNA, the CDR3 is TGTGCCAGCAGTCCCGGGACAGGGGGGAAGACCCAGTACTTC. It specifies CASSPGTGGKTQYF.

This chain links TRBV7-3 with TRBJ1-2; 7 bases align to TRBD1. V gave up 5 bases and J gave up 5 bases; unmatched junction bases: 8. Germline V lookup: CDR1 SGHTA, CDR2 FQGTGA. The CDR3 has 14 amino acids. The CDR3 DNA follows: TGTGCCAGCAGCCTCGGGGACAGCCTATATGGCTACACCTTC. Translated, it gives CASSLGDSLYGYTF.

V and J are TRBV11-3 and TRBJ2-1, with D possibly matching TRBD2 (5 bases). CDR1 and CDR2 (germline): SGHNT, YENEEA. V lost 0 bases to trimming and J lost 4 bases, with 10 bases between them. The length of the CDR3 is 15 residues. The CDR3 protein is CASSLDFPGYNEQFF. The CDR3 nucleotides read TGTGCCAGCAGCTTAGACTTTCCGGGGTACAATGAGCAGTTCTTC. The full variable domain, in which reference TRBV11-3 and TRBJ2-1 provide the parts outside the CDR3, is EAGVVQSPRYKIIEKKQPVAFWCNPISGHNTLYWYLQNLGQGPELLIRYENEEAVDDSQLPKDRFSAERLKGVDSTLKIQPAELGDSAVYLCASSLDFPGYNEQFFGPGTRLTVL.

The V and J genes are TRBV1 and TRBJ1-3. TRBV1 is termed a pseudogene. CDR3 length: 17 amino acids. CDR3 protein: CTSSQDPGGSSGNTIYF. The DNA of the CDR3 is TGCACCAGCAGCCAAGATCCTGGCGGGAGCTCTGGAAACACCATATATTTT.

This clone was observed at least ten times. V usage is TRBV4-3 and J usage is TRBJ2-1, with 10 bases that match TRBD1. The ends lost 3 bases at V and 2 bases at J; junction bases unmatched: 4. Germline V gene lookup returns CDR1 LGHNA and CDR2 YSLEER. The CDR3 covers 16 residues. The CDR3 sequence is CASSQDRGEAYNEQFF. The DNA of the CDR3 is TGCGCCAGCAGCCAGGACAGGGGGGAGGCCTACAATGAGCAGTTCTTC.

The chain employs TRBV29-1 and TRBJ2-1; the D gene is possibly TRBD1 (6 bases). Trimming took off 4 bases at V and 8 bases at J, with 18 bases between the two ends. This CDR3 comprises 14 residues. The V gene's germline CDR1 is SQVTM and CDR2 ANQGSEA. CDR3 nucleotides: TGCAGCGTTGGGTATTACTCAGGGGATGATGAGCAGTTCTTC. This encodes CSVGYYSGDDEQFF.

The chain uses TRBV19 and TRBJ2-2; D not certain. This CDR3 region has 15 residues. V was cut by 3 bases and J by 0 bases, with 8 bases left in between. Germline V gene data show CDR1 as LNHDA and CDR2 as SQIVND (reference sequence). This CDR3 is CASSIGVTNTGELFF. In DNA form, the CDR3 reads TGTGCCAGTAGTATCGGAGTTACGAACACCGGGGAGCTGTTTTTT.

This clone has only a few counts. The rearrangement joins TRBV7-2 to TRBJ1-2, with D perhaps matching TRBD1 (6 bases). The V end lost 4 bases, the J end lost 6 bases, and 12 bases lay between the germline ends. The germline CDR1 and CDR2 sequences are SGHTA and FQGNSA. The CDR3 is made up of 13 amino acids. CDR3 DNA sequence: TGTGCCAGCAGCTCCCGGACAGTGGATGGCTACACCTTC. Translated, it gives CASSSRTVDGYTF. The whole variable domain, filled in from reference TRBV7-2 and TRBJ1-2, reads GAGVSQSPSNKVTEKGKDVELRCDPISGHTALYWYRQSLGQGLEFLIYFQGNSAPDKSGLPSDRFSAERTGGSVSTLTIQRTQQEDSAVYLCASSSRTVDGYTFGSGTRLTVV.

The count of this clone is one. The chain has TRBV30 and TRBJ2-5; possibly TRBD1 for D (6 bases). Per germline, CDR1 GTSNPN and CDR2 SVGIG (reference sequence). The V end lost 2 bases, the J end lost 4 bases, and 14 bases lay between the germline ends. The CDR3 has 14 amino acids. In DNA, the CDR3 is TGTGCCTGGAGTATACAGGGTCTCGGAGAGACCCAGTACTTC. Translating gives CAWSIQGLGETQYF. The full variable domain, completed using reference TRBV30 and TRBJ2-5, is SQTIHQWPATLVQPVGSPLSLECTVEGTSNPNLYWYRQAAGRGLQLLFYSVGIGQISSEVPQNLSASRPQDRQFILSSKKLLLSDSGFYLCAWSIQGLGETQYFGPGTRLLVL.

CDR3 amino acids: CASSPLSGGAIDTQYF. CDR3 in DNA: TGTGCCAGCAGCCCGCTCTCCGGGGGGGCGATAGATACGCAGTATTTT. The J gene is TRBJ2-3, the V gene TRBV4-2, with TRBD2 matching over 8 bases. Per germline, CDR1 LGHNA and CDR2 YNFKEQ. This CDR3 has 16 residues. Trimming cost V 4 bases and J 5 bases; bases outside gene matches: 11.

This sequence joins TRBV5-1 and TRBJ1-1; D remains unclear. The V gene's germline CDR1 is SGHRS and CDR2 YFSETQ. The CDR3 is 14 residues long. Trimming shortened V by 0 bases and J by 7 bases, and 13 bases separated the two germline ends. CDR3 nucleotide sequence: TGCGCCAGCAGCTTGGCAGAGAGATCAGGTGAAGCTTTCTTT. The encoded protein is CASSLAERSGEAFF.

The chain recombines TRBV5-1 with TRBJ1-1, with a weak D call TRBD1 (6 bases). Germline values: CDR1 SGHRS, CDR2 YFSETQ. The V end lost 4 bases, the J end lost 0 bases, and 16 bases lay between the germline ends. This CDR3 is built from 16 residues. DNA for the CDR3: TGCGCCAGCAGCCGCGAACCGCAGGGGCTGAACACTGAAGCTTTCTTT. Protein sequence: CASSREPQGLNTEAFF.

The chain uses TRBV27 and TRBJ2-2, with TRBD1 matching 9 bases. Germline V gives CDR1 MNHEY, CDR2 SMNVEV (reference sequence). The V gene end was trimmed by 5 bases and the J gene end by 0 bases; junction bases not matched to a gene: 7. The CDR3 runs to 17 residues. The CDR3 nucleotides are TGTGCCAGCAGTCCTGGGACAGGGCTACCGAACACCGGGGAGCTGTTTTTT. Translation: CASSPGTGLPNTGELFF.

The V gene is TRBV18, the J gene TRBJ2-5; TRBD2 might be the D (6 bases). Per the germline V gene, CDR1 is KGHSH and CDR2 is LQKENI. The CDR3 is 16 amino acids. The V end lost 2 bases, the J end lost 1 base, and 14 bases lay between the germline ends. The CDR3 region has the DNA TGTGCCAGCTCACCAGGGACGGGACTCCTCCAAGAGACCCAGTACTTC. It yields the protein CASSPGTGLLQETQYF.